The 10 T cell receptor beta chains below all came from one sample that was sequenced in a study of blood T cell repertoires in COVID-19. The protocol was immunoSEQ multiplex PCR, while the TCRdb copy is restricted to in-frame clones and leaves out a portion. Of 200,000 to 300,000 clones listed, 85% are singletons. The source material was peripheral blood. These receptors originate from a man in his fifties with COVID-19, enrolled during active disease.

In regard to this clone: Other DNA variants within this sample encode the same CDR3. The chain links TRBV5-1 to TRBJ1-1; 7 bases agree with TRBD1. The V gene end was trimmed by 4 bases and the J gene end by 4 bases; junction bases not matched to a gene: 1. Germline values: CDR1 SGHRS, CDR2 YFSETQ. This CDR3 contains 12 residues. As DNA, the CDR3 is TGCGCCAGCAGCCCAGGGGGCACTGAAGCTTTCTTT. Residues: CASSPGGTEAFF. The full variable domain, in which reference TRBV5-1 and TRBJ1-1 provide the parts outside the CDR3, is KAGVTQTPRYLIKTRGQQVTLSCSPISGHRSVSWYQQTPGQGLQFLFEYFSETQRNKGNFPGRFSGRQFSNSRSEMNVSTLELGDSALYLCASSPGGTEAFFGQGTRLTVV.

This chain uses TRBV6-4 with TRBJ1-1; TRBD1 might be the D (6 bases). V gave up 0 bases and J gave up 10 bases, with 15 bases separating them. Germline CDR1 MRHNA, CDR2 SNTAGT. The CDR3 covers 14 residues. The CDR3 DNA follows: TGTGCCAGCAGTGACTCAAACAGGGCCGAGAGAGCTTTCTTT. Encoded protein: CASSDSNRAERAFF.

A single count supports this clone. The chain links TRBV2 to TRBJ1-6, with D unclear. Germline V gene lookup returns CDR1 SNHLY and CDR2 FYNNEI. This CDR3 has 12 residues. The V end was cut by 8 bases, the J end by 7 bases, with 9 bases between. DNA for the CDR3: TGTGCCAGCTTCGGGGAAAATTCACCCCTCCACTTT. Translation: CASFGENSPLHF.

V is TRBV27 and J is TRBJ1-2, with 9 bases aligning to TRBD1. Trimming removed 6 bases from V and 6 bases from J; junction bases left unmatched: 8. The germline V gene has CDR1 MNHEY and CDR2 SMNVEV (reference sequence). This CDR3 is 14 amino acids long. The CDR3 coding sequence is TGTGCCAGCAGAAGGGGGGGACAGGGCCATGGCTACACCTTC. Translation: CASRRGGQGHGYTF.

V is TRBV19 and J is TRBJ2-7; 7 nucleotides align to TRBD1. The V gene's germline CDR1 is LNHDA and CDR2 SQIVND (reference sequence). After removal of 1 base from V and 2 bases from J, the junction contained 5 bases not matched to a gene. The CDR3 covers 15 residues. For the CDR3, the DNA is TGTGCCAGTAGTATAGGACAGGGATATGCCTACGAGCAGTACTTC. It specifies CASSIGQGYAYEQYF.

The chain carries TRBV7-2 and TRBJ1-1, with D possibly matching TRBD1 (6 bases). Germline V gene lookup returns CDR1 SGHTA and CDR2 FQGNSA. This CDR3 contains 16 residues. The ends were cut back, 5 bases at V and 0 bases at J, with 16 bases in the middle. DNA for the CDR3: TGTGCCAGCAGCGCAACAGGGATTGGGGTGAACACTGAAGCTTTCTTT. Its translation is CASSATGIGVNTEAFF.

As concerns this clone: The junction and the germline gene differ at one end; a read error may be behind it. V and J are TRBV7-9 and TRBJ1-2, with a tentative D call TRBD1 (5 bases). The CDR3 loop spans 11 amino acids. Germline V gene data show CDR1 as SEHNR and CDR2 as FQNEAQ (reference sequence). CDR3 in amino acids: CASSSLDNHNF. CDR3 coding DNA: TGTGCCAGCAGCTCGCTGGACAACCATAACTTC.

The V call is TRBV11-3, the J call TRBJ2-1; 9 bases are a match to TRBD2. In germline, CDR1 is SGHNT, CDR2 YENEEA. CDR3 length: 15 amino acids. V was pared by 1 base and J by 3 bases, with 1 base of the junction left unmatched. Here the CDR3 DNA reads TGTGCCAGCAGCTTAGCAGCGGGGGGCTACAATGAGCAGTTCTTC. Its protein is CASSLAAGGYNEQFF. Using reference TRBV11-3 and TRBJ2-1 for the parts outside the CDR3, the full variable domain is EAGVVQSPRYKIIEKKQPVAFWCNPISGHNTLYWYLQNLGQGPELLIRYENEEAVDDSQLPKDRFSAERLKGVDSTLKIQPAELGDSAVYLCASSLAAGGYNEQFFGPGTRLTVL.

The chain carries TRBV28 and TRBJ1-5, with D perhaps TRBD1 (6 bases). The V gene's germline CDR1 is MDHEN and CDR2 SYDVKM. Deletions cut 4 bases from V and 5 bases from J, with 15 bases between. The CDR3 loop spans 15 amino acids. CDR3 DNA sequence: TGTGCCAGCAGTTCTGCGGGGGGCGGGGATCAGCCCCAGCATTTT. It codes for CASSSAGGGDQPQHF.

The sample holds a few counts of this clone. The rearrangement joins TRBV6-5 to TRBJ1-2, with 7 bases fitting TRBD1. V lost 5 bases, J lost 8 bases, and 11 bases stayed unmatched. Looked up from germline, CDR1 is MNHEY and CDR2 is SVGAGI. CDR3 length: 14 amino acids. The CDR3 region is CASSLGTDKRGYTF. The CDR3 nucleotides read TGTGCCAGCAGTCTGGGGACAGACAAGCGGGGCTACACCTTC.